This T cell receptor (beta chain) was documented in a study of cytomegalovirus exposure and HLA in healthy donors. The CDR3 loop spans 15 amino acids. The J segment lost 5 bases and the V segment lost 0 bases, leaving 5 bases of the junction unmatched. The germline V gene encodes CDR1 SGHKS and CDR2 YYEKEE (reference sequence). As for this clone: Antigen unknown.

Clones were sequenced by immunoSEQ multiplex PCR, and TCRdb holds only the in-frame ones, with some missing. The sample yields over 150,000 clones, approximately 84% seen once. Regarding the study as a whole: The study flagged some 180 TCR beta chains as cytomegalovirus-associated.

The sample taken for sequencing was PBMCs. The rearrangement joins TRBV5-5 to TRBJ2-7; 10 bases are shared with TRBD1. The sequence derives from a woman younger than 30 in good health and CMV-seropositive. CDR3 sequence (DNA): TGTGCCAGCAGCTTGGATGGCGGGACAGGGGACGAGCAGTACTTC. This sequence encodes CASSLDGGTGDEQYF.